Shown below are 19 T cell receptor beta chains from a single sample sequenced in a study of long-term antiretroviral therapy in people with HIV. The run of the v3.0 immunoSEQ assay was at survey level. Profiling relied on immunoSEQ multiplex PCR, and the TCRdb table lists in-frame clones only, not all of them. The sample includes tens of thousands of clones, about nine tenths of them seen just once. The input for sequencing was unsorted PBMCs, taken 0.2 years before starting antiretroviral therapy. Receptor source: a man aged 18 to 29 with HIV.

The chain links TRBV7-2 to TRBJ1-1; possible D gene TRBD1, 5 bases. Germline V lookup: CDR1 SGHTA, CDR2 FQGNSA. This CDR3 is 15 amino acids long. V lost 7 bases to trimming and J lost 6 bases, with 21 bases between them. The CDR3 protein is CASNLSRGMRAEAFF. The CDR3 DNA reads TGTGCCAGCAACCTATCGCGGGGGATGAGGGCTGAAGCTTTCTTT.

J is TRBJ2-6 and V is TRBV4-3; 9 bases fit TRBD2. J gave up 3 bases and V 1 base, and 7 bases lay outside the gene matches. This CDR3 contains 18 residues. Germline V CDR1 and CDR2: LGHNA, YSLEER. As DNA, the CDR3 is TGCGCCAGCAGCCAAGTAGCGGGAGCGGGGATTGGGGCCAACGTCCTGACTTTC. As protein: CASSQVAGAGIGANVLTF.

The chain joins TRBV11-2 to TRBJ2-1; D is uncertain. Trimming took 4 bases from V and 1 from J, leaving 14 bases between them. The CDR3 totals 16 residues. Germline V gives CDR1 SGHAT, CDR2 FQNNGV. The CDR3 spells CASSSPVQASYNEQFF. In DNA, the CDR3 is TGTGCCAGCAGCTCCCCGGTCCAGGCGTCCTACAATGAGCAGTTCTTC.

The chain uses TRBV2 and TRBJ1-2; D is perhaps TRBD1 (6 bases). This CDR3 comprises 15 residues. V was pared by 11 bases and J by 2 bases, with 21 bases between. Germline CDR1 and CDR2: SNHLY and FYNNEI. Here the CDR3 reads CACPEPRGDNYGYTF. CDR3 sequence (DNA): TGTGCCTGCCCCGAGCCGAGGGGGGACAACTATGGCTACACCTTC.

This chain uses TRBV29-1 with TRBJ1-1; D remains ambiguous. This CDR3 region has 14 residues. The germline V gene encodes CDR1 SQVTM and CDR2 ANQGSEA. V gave up 4 bases and J gave up 7 bases, with 19 bases separating them. This CDR3 reads CSVALRNFLGEAFF. CDR3 DNA: TGCAGCGTTGCCCTTCGAAATTTTTTAGGTGAAGCTTTCTTT. Drawing the rest from reference TRBV29-1 and TRBJ1-1, the complete variable domain is SAVISQKPSRDICQRGTSLTIQCQVDSQVTMMFWYRQQPGQSLTLIATANQGSEATYESGFVIDKFPISRPNLTFSTLTVSNMSPEDSSIYLCSVALRNFLGEAFFGQGTRLTVV.

This chain joins TRBV7-7 and TRBJ2-7; 8 bases align to TRBD1. CDR1 SSHAT and CDR2 FNYEAQ come from the germline V gene (reference sequence). The J segment lost 5 bases and the V segment lost 11 bases, leaving 11 bases of the junction unmatched. This CDR3 is 13 amino acids long. CDR3 protein: CALPTGAKNEQYF. CDR3 nucleotides: TGTGCCCTGCCGACAGGGGCGAAAAACGAGCAGTACTTC. The entire variable domain, with the rest obtained from reference TRBV7-7 and TRBJ2-7, is as follows: GAGVSQSPRYKVTKRGQDVTLRCDPISSHATLYWYQQALGQGPEFLTYFNYEAQPDKSGLPSDRFSAERPEGSISTLTIQRTEQRDSAMYRCALPTGAKNEQYFGPGTRLTVT.

This rearrangement joins TRBV5-1 to TRBJ1-1; a possible D gene is TRBD1 (5 bases). The CDR3 contains 16 residues. The germline V gene has CDR1 SGHRS and CDR2 YFSETQ. Trimming left V 3 bases short and J 2 bases short, with 17 bases between. CDR3 in DNA: TGCGCCAGCAGCTCGTCATGGACACAACCCAACACTGAAGCTTTCTTT. Encoded protein: CASSSSWTQPNTEAFF.

Written as DNA, the CDR3 is TGTGCCAGCAGGGGAAACTACGAGCAGTACTTC. Translation: CASRGNYEQYF. The genes are TRBV2 and TRBJ2-5, with no clear D. The end of the DNA is better explained by TRBJ2-7, so the J call may be wrong. CDR1 is SNHLY and CDR2 is FYNNEI in the germline V gene. The CDR3 is made up of 11 amino acids.

CDR3: CASRAREGTNEKLFF. CDR3 nucleotides: TGTGCCAGCAGGGCACGGGAGGGGACTAATGAAAAACTGTTTTTT. This sequence joins TRBV2 and TRBJ1-4; D perhaps matches TRBD1 (5 bases). Germline assignment: CDR1 SNHLY and CDR2 FYNNEI. The CDR3 totals 15 residues. The V end lost 6 bases, the J end lost 2 bases, and 13 bases lay between the germline ends.

The V and J genes are TRBV4-2 and TRBJ2-3, with 11 bases that match TRBD2. Unmatched junction bases numbered 4, after V lost 3 bases and J lost 2 bases. Germline lookup yields CDR1 LGHNA and CDR2 YNFKEQ. The CDR3 covers 16 residues. The CDR3 here is CASSQVSGGATDTQYF. The CDR3, as DNA: TGTGCCAGCAGCCAGGTTAGCGGGGGGGCCACAGATACGCAGTATTTT.

In this sample, this clone turned up once. This rearrangement joins TRBV27 to TRBJ2-3; possible D gene TRBD2, 5 bases. The length of the CDR3 is 15 residues. The ends were cut back, 6 bases at V and 4 bases at J, with 17 bases in the middle. Per germline, CDR1 MNHEY and CDR2 SMNVEV (reference sequence). CDR3 in DNA: TGTGCCAGCAGCCAAGGGAGAGAGTTCGCAGATACGCAGTATTTT. The encoded protein is CASSQGREFADTQYF.

This chain connects TRBV27 to TRBJ2-5; D is possibly TRBD2 (5 bases). Germline V gene lookup returns CDR1 MNHEY and CDR2 SMNVEV (reference sequence). V lost 5 bases to trimming and J lost 5 bases, with 15 bases between them. The CDR3 spans 14 residues. The CDR3 region is CASSHTSLGETQYF. Here the CDR3 DNA reads TGTGCCAGCAGTCATACTAGTTTGGGCGAGACCCAGTACTTC.

J is TRBJ2-1 and V is TRBV6-5, with TRBD2 as a possible D gene (5 bases). The CDR3 sequence is 12 residues long. Germline-derived CDR1 and CDR2 are MNHEY and SVGAGI. The germline V and J ends were trimmed by 10 bases and 7 bases, with 14 bases remaining between them. The CDR3 DNA follows: TGTGCCACCACCGAGACGGGAAATGAGCAGTTCTTC. It encodes CATTETGNEQFF.

The chain links TRBV7-2 to TRBJ2-3; 7 bases fit TRBD2. Trimming took 3 bases from V and 4 from J; bases not matched to a gene: 7. The CDR3 consists of 15 residues. Germline V gene lookup returns CDR1 SGHTA and CDR2 FQGNSA. The CDR3 bases are TGTGCCAGCAGCTTTCTGAGCGGGGAGCCAGATACGCAGTATTTT. Its translation is CASSFLSGEPDTQYF.

The CDR3: CARQEAPRDTEAFF. The CDR3 DNA sequence: TGTGCCCGACAAGAAGCCCCGCGGGACACTGAAGCTTTCTTT. The chain carries TRBV30 and TRBJ1-1; D remains unclear. The CDR3 runs to 14 residues. V lost 8 bases and J lost 3, with 19 bases in between. Germline CDR1 is GTSNPN and CDR2 is SVGIG (reference sequence).

The count of this clone is one. The chain couples TRBV9 to TRBJ2-5; D might be TRBD1 (6 bases). The germline V gene encodes CDR1 SGDLS and CDR2 YYNGEE. The V and J ends lost 4 bases and 1 base respectively, with 14 bases between them. CDR3 length: 15 residues. As DNA, the CDR3 is TGTGCCAGCAGCTATTATAAGGACAGCCAAGAGACCCAGTACTTC. Translated: CASSYYKDSQETQYF.

The chain recombines TRBV6-5 with TRBJ1-1; D not resolved. Trimming removed 6 bases from V and 3 bases from J, with 14 bases in between. Per germline, CDR1 MNHEY and CDR2 SVGAGI. This CDR3 region has 14 residues. The CDR3 DNA is TGTGCCAGCAGGTCGCACAATGAGGACACTGAAGCTTTCTTT. It specifies CASRSHNEDTEAFF.

Here the CDR3 reads CASSLYSGTEAFF. The CDR3 DNA is TGCGCCAGCAGCCTCTACTCGGGTACTGAAGCTTTCTTT. The V call is TRBV4-3, the J call TRBJ1-1; no reliable D call. Trimming pared 4 bases from V and 5 bases from J, leaving 11 bases between. Germline V gives CDR1 LGHNA, CDR2 YSLEER. The CDR3 is 13 amino acids.

This chain uses TRBV6-1 with TRBJ2-3; D may be TRBD2 (6 bases). The CDR3 sequence is 15 residues long. The germline V and J ends were trimmed by 9 bases and 2 bases, with 18 bases remaining between them. Germline V CDR1 and CDR2: MNHNS, SASEGT. CDR3 protein: CASGGGGLNTDTQYF. As DNA, the CDR3 is TGTGCCAGTGGGGGTGGGGGACTCAACACAGATACGCAGTATTTT.